This T cell receptor beta chain was obtained from a study of control samples from healthy donors and cancer patients. Clones were sequenced by immunoSEQ multiplex PCR, and TCRdb holds only the in-frame ones, with some missing. The table shows roughly 150,000 clones, with roughly 93% occurring only once. V was pared by 0 bases and J by 6 bases, with 14 bases between. The CDR3 consists of 16 residues. Germline CDR1 and CDR2: LGHNA and YSLEER. J is TRBJ2-2 and V is TRBV4-3, with unresolved D. Specimen: blood. The source of this sequence is a man younger than 35 in good health. The CDR3 DNA follows: TGCGCCAGCAGCCAAGATATTCTCATGACACCCGGGGAGCTGTTTTTT. Protein sequence: CASSQDILMTPGELFF.